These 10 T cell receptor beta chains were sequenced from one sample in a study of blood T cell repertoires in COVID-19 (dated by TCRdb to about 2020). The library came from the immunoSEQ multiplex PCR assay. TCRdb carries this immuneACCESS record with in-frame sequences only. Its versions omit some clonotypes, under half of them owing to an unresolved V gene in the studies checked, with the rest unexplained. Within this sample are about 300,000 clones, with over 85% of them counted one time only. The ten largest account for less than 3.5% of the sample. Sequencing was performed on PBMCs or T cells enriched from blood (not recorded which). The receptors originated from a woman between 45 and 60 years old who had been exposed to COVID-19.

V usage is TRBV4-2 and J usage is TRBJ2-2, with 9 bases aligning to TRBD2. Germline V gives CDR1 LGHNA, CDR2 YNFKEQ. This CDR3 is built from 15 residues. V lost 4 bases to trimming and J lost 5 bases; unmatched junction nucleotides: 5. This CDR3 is CASSLSGGFTGELFF. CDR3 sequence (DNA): TGTGCCAGCAGCCTTAGCGGGGGATTTACCGGGGAGCTGTTTTTT.

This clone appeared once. The CDR3 nucleotides are TGTGCCAGTAGACTTCAGGGAGGATCTTACTATGGCTACACCTTC. Amino acid sequence: CASRLQGGSYYGYTF. The genes are TRBV19 and TRBJ1-2; D might be TRBD1 (5 bases). This CDR3 spans 15 amino acids. The V end lost 6 bases, the J end lost 3 bases, and 17 bases lay between the germline ends. Per germline, CDR1 LNHDA and CDR2 SQIVND (reference sequence). Full variable domain (rest looked up from reference TRBV19 and TRBJ1-2): DGGITQSPKYLFRKEGQNVTLSCEQNLNHDAMYWYRQDPGQGLRLIYYSQIVNDFQKGDIAEGYSVSREKKESFPLTVTSAQKNPTAFYLCASRLQGGSYYGYTFGSGTRLTVV.

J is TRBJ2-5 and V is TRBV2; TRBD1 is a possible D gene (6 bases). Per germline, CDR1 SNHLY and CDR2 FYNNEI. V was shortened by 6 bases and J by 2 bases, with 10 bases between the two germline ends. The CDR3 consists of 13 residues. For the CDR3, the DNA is TGTGCCAGCAGCTCCGACAGGCAAGAGACCCAGTACTTC. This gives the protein CASSSDRQETQYF. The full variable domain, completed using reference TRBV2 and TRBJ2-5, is EPEVTQTPSHQVTQMGQEVILRCVPISNHLYFYWYRQILGQKVEFLVSFYNNEISEKSEIFDDQFSVERPDGSNFTLKIRSTKLEDSAMYFCASSSDRQETQYFGPGTRLLVL.

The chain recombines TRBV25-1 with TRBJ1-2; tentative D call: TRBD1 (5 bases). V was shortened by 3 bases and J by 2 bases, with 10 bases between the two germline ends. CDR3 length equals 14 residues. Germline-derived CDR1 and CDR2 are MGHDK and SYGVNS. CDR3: CASSELQVNYGYTF. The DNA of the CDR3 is TGTGCCAGCAGTGAGTTACAGGTGAACTATGGCTACACCTTC.

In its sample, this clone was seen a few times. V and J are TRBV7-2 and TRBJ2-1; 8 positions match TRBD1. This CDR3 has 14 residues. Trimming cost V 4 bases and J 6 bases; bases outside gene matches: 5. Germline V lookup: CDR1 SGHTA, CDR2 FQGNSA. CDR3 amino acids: CASSWPGQANEQFF. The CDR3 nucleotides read TGTGCCAGCAGCTGGCCGGGACAGGCCAATGAGCAGTTCTTC.

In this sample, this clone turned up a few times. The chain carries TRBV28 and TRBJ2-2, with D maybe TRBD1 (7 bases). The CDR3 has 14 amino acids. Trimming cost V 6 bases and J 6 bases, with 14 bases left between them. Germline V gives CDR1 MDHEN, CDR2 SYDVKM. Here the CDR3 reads CASREQGGSGELFF. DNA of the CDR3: TGTGCCAGCAGGGAGCAGGGGGGATCCGGGGAGCTGTTTTTT.

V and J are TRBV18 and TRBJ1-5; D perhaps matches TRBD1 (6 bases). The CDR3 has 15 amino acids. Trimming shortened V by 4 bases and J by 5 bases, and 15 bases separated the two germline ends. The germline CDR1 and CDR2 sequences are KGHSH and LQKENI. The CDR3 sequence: CASSHTTGPDQPQHF. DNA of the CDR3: TGTGCCAGCTCACACACTACAGGGCCCGATCAGCCCCAGCATTTT.

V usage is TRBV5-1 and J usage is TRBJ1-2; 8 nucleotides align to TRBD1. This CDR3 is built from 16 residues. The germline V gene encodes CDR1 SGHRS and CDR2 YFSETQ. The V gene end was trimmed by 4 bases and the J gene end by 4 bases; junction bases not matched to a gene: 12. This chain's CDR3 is CASSPRIGQGPYGYTF. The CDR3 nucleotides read TGCGCCAGCAGCCCCCGGATTGGACAGGGCCCCTATGGCTACACCTTC.

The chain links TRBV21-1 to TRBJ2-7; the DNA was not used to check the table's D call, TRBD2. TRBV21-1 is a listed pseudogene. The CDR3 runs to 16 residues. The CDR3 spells CASSKGRGDCSYEQYF. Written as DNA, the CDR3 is TGTGCCAGCAGCAAAGGGCGGGGGGACTGCTCCTACGAGCAGTACTTC.

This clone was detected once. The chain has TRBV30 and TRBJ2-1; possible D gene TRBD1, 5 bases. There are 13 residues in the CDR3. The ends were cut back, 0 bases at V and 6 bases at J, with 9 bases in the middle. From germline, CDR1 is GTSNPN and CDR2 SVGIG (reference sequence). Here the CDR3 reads CAWSVGVGNEQFF. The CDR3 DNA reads TGTGCCTGGAGTGTAGGGGTGGGCAATGAGCAGTTCTTC.